A selection of T cell receptor beta chains follows, all from one sample in a study of T-cell memory formation after mild COVID-19. A single record per CDR3 protein comes from TCRdb applying MiXCR to the 5' RACE reads. Found here are about 14,000 distinct CDR3 sequences, about a sixth of them singletons; the top ten hold 50% to 75%. The sequenced sample was PBMCs or a T cell subset sorted from them (not recorded which). All receptors derive from a man between 18 and 29 years old who had mild COVID-19 (a few samples of this study predate the infection). Cell type and time point are not known. CDR3s include the opening cysteine and the closing phenylalanine or tryptophan.

v_gene: TRBV7-2; j_gene: TRBJ2-5; len: 16; CDR3aa: CASSLRGMPIGETQYF
v_gene: TRBV6-6; j_gene: TRBJ2-5; len: 14; CDR3aa: CASSPSGGQETQYF
v_gene: TRBV9; j_gene: TRBJ2-2; len: 19; CDR3aa: CASSVTRGPSSGNTGELFF
v_gene: TRBV20-1; j_gene: TRBJ2-3; len: 16; CDR3aa: CSARDIASGDADTQYF
v_gene: TRBV5-6; j_gene: TRBJ2-1; len: 17; CDR3aa: CASSSNLAGDLHNEQFF
v_gene: TRBV5-1; j_gene: TRBJ2-3; len: 14; CDR3aa: CASSPGANTDTQYF
v_gene: TRBV7-9; j_gene: TRBJ1-1; len: 13; CDR3aa: CASSFRGHTEAFF
v_gene: TRBV3-1; j_gene: TRBJ2-7; len: 12; CDR3aa: CASSHESRQQYF
v_gene: TRBV5-6; j_gene: TRBJ2-1; len: 17; CDR3aa: CASSPRGGGTSRNEQFF
v_gene: TRBV11-3; j_gene: TRBJ2-2; len: 15; CDR3aa: CASSLDYDRTGELFF
v_gene: TRBV11-2; j_gene: TRBJ2-3; len: 20; CDR3aa: CASSSRDREEGWVLADTQYF
v_gene: TRBV12-3/TRBV12-4; j_gene: TRBJ1-3; len: 14; CDR3aa: CASTMGGTVDTIYF
v_gene: TRBV20-1; j_gene: TRBJ1-2; len: 13; CDR3aa: CSASLGGGDGYTF
v_gene: TRBV7-2; j_gene: TRBJ2-2; len: 16; CDR3aa: CASSLGQSLTTGELFF
v_gene: TRBV29-1; j_gene: TRBJ2-7; len: 14; CDR3aa: CSVEDNGEGYEQYF
v_gene: TRBV4-1; j_gene: TRBJ1-1; len: 13; CDR3aa: CASSPSLNTEAFF
v_gene: TRBV27; j_gene: TRBJ1-1; len: 14; CDR3aa: CASSLNTGGRVAFF
v_gene: TRBV29-1; j_gene: TRBJ1-2; len: 14; CDR3aa: CSVRTGGRPLGYTF
v_gene: TRBV29-1; j_gene: TRBJ1-3; len: 14; CDR3aa: CSAGQGISGNTIYF
v_gene: TRBV7-7; j_gene: TRBJ2-1; len: 18; CDR3aa: CASSPYGTSSYFFNEQFF
v_gene: TRBV28; j_gene: TRBJ1-6; len: 14; CDR3aa: CASSLHREYSPLHF
v_gene: TRBV7-9; j_gene: TRBJ1-1; len: 12; CDR3aa: CASSSQITEAFF
v_gene: TRBV6-5; j_gene: TRBJ1-2; len: 15; CDR3aa: CASSYVQGAGYGYTF
v_gene: TRBV27; j_gene: TRBJ2-1; len: 15; CDR3aa: CASRDWRGVYNEQFF